These T cell receptor beta chains were read from a single sample in a study of STAT5B mutations in CD4+ large granular lymphocyte leukemia. Sequencing used immunoSEQ multiplex PCR; TCRdb keeps in-frame clones, though not all of them. The sample contains over 25,000 clones, about 85% of which appear only once. The specimen was CD4+ T cells from blood buffy coats. All receptors derive from a human donor in good health. The conserved cysteine and the conserved F or W are not part of the CDR3 here.

v_call cdr3_aa
TRBV30 AWSLQGTDTQY
TRBV6-1 ATLPSRAFEKLF
TRBV7-3 ASSPTSDSYEQY
TRBV23-1 ASSPPGVSGNTIY
TRBV10-1 ASSESSGSGANVLT
TRBV30 AWSSTVTYEQY
TRBV6-4 ASSQGRSI
TRBV19 ASSDIAGTKIYEQY
TRBV6-5 ASSLGGAVSNQPQH
TRBV6-5 ASSSDRSSGNTIY
TRBV27 ASRLGDGNYGYT
TRBV5-5 ASSLLGEQY
TRBV27 ASTGGATNEKLF
TRBV20-1 SARQETQY
TRBV4-3 ASSQQLAVRYNEQF
TRBV21-1 ASSHIGGGAGLAGNTIY
TRBV7-2 ASSKGGNQPQH
TRBV19 ASSIRDAGQKTQY
TRBV10-2 ASSDALNTEAF
TRBV18 ASSPPNARDRQETQY
TRBV6-1 ASSEQRQGPCY
TRBV6-6 ASSYPGTITGELF
TRBV29-1 SVRSSSYNEQF
TRBV27 ASSFSGLGMIYEQY
TRBV14 ASSQAFRLAGSSRQY
TRBV7-3 ASSSGAGETQY
TRBV29-1 SVAEAASYNEQF
TRBV30 AWSLAGRSYNSPLH
TRBV14 ASSQGGTGGETQY